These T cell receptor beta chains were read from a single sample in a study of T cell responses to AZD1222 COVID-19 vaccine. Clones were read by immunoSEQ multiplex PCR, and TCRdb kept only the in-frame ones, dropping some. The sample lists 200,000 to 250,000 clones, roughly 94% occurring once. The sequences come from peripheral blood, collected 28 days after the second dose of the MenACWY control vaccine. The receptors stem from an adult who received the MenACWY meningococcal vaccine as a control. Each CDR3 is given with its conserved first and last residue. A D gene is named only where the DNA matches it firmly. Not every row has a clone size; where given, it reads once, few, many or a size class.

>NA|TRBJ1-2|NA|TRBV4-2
CASSQDRAESNYGYTF
TGTGCCAGCAGCCAAGATAGGGCGGAGTCTAACTATGGCTACACCTTC
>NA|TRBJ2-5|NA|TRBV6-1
CASSDNEGGQETQYF
TGTGCCAGCAGTGACAACGAGGGGGGGCAAGAGACCCAGTACTTC
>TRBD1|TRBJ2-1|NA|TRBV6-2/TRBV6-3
CASSYLIRGPNNEQFF
TGTGCCAGCAGTTACCTAATCAGGGGGCCTAACAATGAGCAGTTCTTC
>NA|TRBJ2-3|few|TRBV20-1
CSASELPGERDTQYF
TGCAGTGCTAGTGAACTACCCGGGGAGCGAGATACGCAGTATTTT
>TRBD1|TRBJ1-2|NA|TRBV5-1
CASSLDGQGDYGYTF
TGCGCCAGCAGCTTGGACGGACAGGGAGACTATGGCTACACCTTC
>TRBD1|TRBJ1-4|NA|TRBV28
CASSYGGQGAGEKLFF
TGTGCCAGCAGTTATGGGGGACAGGGGGCGGGTGAAAAACTGTTTTTT
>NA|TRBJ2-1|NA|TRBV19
CASSWRGWDNEQFF
TGTGCCAGTAGTTGGCGAGGGTGGGACAATGAGCAGTTCTTC
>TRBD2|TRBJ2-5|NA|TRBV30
CAWRPPGLAGQETQYF
TGTGCCTGGAGACCCCCGGGGCTAGCGGGCCAAGAGACCCAGTACTTC
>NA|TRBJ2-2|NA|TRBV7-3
CASSEQANTGELFF
TGTGCCAGCAGCGAGCAAGCGAACACCGGGGAGCTGTTTTTT
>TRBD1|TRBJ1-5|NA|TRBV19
CASSLDRGLSSNQPQHF
TGTGCCAGTAGTCTGGACAGGGGGCTCAGCAGCAATCAGCCCCAGCATTTT
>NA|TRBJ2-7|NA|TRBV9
CASSVPDSPYEQYF
TGTGCCAGCAGCGTCCCGGACAGCCCCTACGAGCAGTACTTC
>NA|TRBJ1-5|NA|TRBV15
CATSRDSRGNQPQHF
TGTGCCACCAGCAGAGATTCTCGGGGGAATCAGCCCCAGCATTTT
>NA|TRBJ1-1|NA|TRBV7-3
CASSRNSGDTEAFF
TGTGCCAGCAGCCGCAACTCTGGGGACACTGAAGCTTTCTTT
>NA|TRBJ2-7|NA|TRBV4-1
CASSQDEQGQAYEQYF
TGCGCCAGCAGCCAAGATGAACAGGGCCAAGCCTACGAGCAGTACTTC
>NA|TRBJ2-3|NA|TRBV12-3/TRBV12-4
CASSGSALSTQYF
TGTGCCAGCAGCGGGTCGGCCCTCAGTACGCAGTATTTT
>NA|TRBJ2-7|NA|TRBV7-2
CASRRGPGTYEQYF
TGTGCCAGCAGGCGCGGTCCGGGGACCTACGAGCAGTACTTC
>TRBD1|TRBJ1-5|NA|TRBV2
CASSDGGGLQPQHF
TGTGCCAGCAGTGATGGAGGGGGCTTGCAGCCCCAGCATTTT
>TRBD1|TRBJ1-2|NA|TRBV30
CAWSEQGALSYGYTF
TGTGCCTGGAGTGAACAGGGGGCTCTTAGCTATGGCTACACCTTC
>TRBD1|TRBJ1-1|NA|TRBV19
CASSPDRAYTEAFF
TGTGCCAGTAGTCCAGACAGGGCGTACACTGAAGCTTTCTTT
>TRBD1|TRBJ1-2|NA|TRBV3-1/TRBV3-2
CASSTRTGVVGYTF
TGTGCCAGCAGCACACGGACAGGGGTGGTTGGCTACACCTTC
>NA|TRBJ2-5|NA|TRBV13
CASSAPGIVQETQYF
TGTGCCAGCAGCGCACCCGGGATTGTACAAGAGACCCAGTACTTC
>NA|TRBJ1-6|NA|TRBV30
CAWSVDGANSPLHF
TGTGCCTGGAGTGTAGACGGCGCGAATTCACCCCTCCACTTT
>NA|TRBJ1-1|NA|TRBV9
CASSVGMENTEAFF
TGTGCCAGCAGCGTAGGGATGGAGAACACTGAAGCTTTCTTT
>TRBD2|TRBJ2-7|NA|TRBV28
CASSLGVCLAGGCEQYF
TGTGCCAGCAGTTTAGGTGTATGCCTAGCGGGGGGATGCGAGCAGTACTTC
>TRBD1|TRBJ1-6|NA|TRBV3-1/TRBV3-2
CASSPTGDSPLHF
TGTGCCAGCAGCCCAACAGGGGATTCACCCCTCCACTTT
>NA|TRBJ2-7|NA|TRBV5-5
CASSHGPVYEQYF
TGTGCCAGCAGCCACGGACCGGTCTACGAGCAGTACTTC
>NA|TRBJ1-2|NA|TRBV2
CASSEGLNYGYTF
TGTGCCAGCAGTGAAGGCCTAAACTATGGCTACACCTTC
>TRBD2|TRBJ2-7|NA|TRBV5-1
CASSLAERGIIEQYF
TGCGCCAGCAGCTTGGCGGAGCGGGGTATTATCGAGCAGTACTTC
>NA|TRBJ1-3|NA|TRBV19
CASTAPGTSDGNTIYF
TGTGCCAGTACTGCCCCGGGGACGTCGGATGGAAACACCATATATTTT
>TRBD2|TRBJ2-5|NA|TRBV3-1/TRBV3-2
CASSQEGAGTASGRAWETQYF
TGTGCCAGCAGCCAAGAGGGGGCCGGGACGGCTAGCGGGAGGGCCTGGGAGACCCAGTACTTC
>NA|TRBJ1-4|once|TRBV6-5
CASGSGGTNEKLFF
TGTGCCAGCGGATCGGGTGGGACTAATGAAAAACTGTTTTTT
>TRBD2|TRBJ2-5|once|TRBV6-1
CASSVLAGGFRETQYF
TGTGCCAGCAGTGTCCTAGCGGGAGGGTTCAGGGAGACCCAGTACTTC
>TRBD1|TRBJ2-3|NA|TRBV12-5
CASGLTRDRDTDTQYF
TGTGCTAGTGGACTGACCCGGGACAGGGACACAGATACGCAGTATTTT
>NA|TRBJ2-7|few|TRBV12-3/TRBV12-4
CASSRTVSYEQYF
TGTGCCAGCAGCCGGACGGTCTCCTACGAGCAGTACTTC
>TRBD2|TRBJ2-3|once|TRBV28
CASSGSLAGGTDTQYF
TGTGCCAGCAGTGGGTCACTAGCGGGGGGCACAGATACGCAGTATTTT
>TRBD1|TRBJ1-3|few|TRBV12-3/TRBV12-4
CASRLGQVHTIYF
TGTGCCAGCAGGTTGGGACAGGTCCACACCATATATTTT
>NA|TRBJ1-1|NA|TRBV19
CASRHPGRGDMNTEAFF
TGTGCCAGTAGACACCCGGGACGGGGGGATATGAACACTGAAGCTTTCTTT
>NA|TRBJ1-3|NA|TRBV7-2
CASSSSRASSGNTIYF
TGTGCCAGCAGCTCCTCTAGGGCGTCGTCTGGAAACACCATATATTTT
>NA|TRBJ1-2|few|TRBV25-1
CASSDVGGYTF
TGTGCCAGCAGTGATGTGGGAGGCTACACCTTC
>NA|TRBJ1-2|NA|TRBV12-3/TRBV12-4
CASSLGQNYGYTF
TGTGCCAGCAGTTTAGGTCAGAACTATGGCTACACCTTC
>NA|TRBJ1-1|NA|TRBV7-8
CASSPGRTNTEAFF
TGTGCCAGCAGCCCGGGAAGGACGAACACTGAAGCTTTCTTT
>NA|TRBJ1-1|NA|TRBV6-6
CASSYLGSAEAFF
TGTGCCAGCAGTTATTTAGGGAGCGCTGAAGCTTTCTTT
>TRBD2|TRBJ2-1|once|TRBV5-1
CASSSVTRGWEQFF
TGCGCCAGCAGCTCCGTGACGCGGGGGTGGGAGCAGTTCTTC
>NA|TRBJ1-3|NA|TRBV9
CASSVGDISGNTIYF
TGTGCCAGCAGCGTAGGTGACATCTCTGGAAACACCATATATTTT
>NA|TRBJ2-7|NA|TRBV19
CASSIQAHYEQYF
TGTGCCAGTAGTATCCAGGCGCACTACGAGCAGTACTTC
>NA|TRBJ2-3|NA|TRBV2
CASKTSGGFTDTQYF
TGTGCCAGCAAGACATCGGGTGGGTTCACAGATACGCAGTATTTT
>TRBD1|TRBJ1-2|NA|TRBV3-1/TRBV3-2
CASRNQGANYGYTF
TGTGCCAGCAGGAATCAGGGGGCCAACTATGGCTACACCTTC
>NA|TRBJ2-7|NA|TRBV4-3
CASSQVQGTGYEQYF
TGCGCCAGCAGCCAAGTACAGGGTACGGGATACGAGCAGTACTTC
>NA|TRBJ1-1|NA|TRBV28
CASSSTRPLGWAFF
TGTGCCAGCAGTTCCACCCGACCCTTGGGGTGGGCTTTCTTT
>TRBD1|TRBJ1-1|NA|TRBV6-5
CASSYLTGGNEAFF
TGTGCCAGCAGTTACCTCACAGGGGGCAATGAAGCTTTCTTT
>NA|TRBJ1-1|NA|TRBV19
CASSPPGWAEAFF
TGTGCCAGTAGTCCGCCAGGGTGGGCTGAAGCTTTCTTT